These 20 T cell receptor beta chains came from one sample sequenced in a study of T cell changes during pregnancy in multiple sclerosis (dated by TCRdb to between 2017 and 2020). The library was generated by the immunoSEQ multiplex PCR assay. Entries here come from immuneACCESS through TCRdb and include only in-frame sequences with V and J called. Some clones fail to appear in such tables; in the studies checked, an unresolved V gene covers under half of the shortfall, and the cause of the remainder is unknown. Here the sample has about 86,000 clones; more than 85% occur a single time. Clones ranked in the top ten supply more than 1.5% of the sample. Here the sequenced sample was peripheral blood, taken in the first trimester of pregnancy. Receptors originate from a female donor in good health, enrolled as a control in a pregnancy study.

The chain uses TRBV6-5 and TRBJ1-1; D gene unclear. V gave up 8 bases and J gave up 11 bases, with 12 bases separating them. Germline V gives CDR1 MNHEY, CDR2 SVGAGI. This CDR3 contains 10 residues. The CDR3 coding sequence is TGTGCCAGCTTTAACGGGAGGGCTTTCTTT. Protein sequence: CASFNGRAFF.

The chain links TRBV25-1 to TRBJ1-2; 10 bases match TRBD1. V shed 4 bases and J 6 bases; nucleotides not matched to a gene: 2. In germline, CDR1 is MGHDK, CDR2 SYGVNS. The CDR3 is made up of 13 amino acids. CDR3 in DNA: TGTGCCAGCAGTGTGGGACAGGGGCATGGCTACACCTTC. This sequence encodes CASSVGQGHGYTF.

This chain joins TRBV7-3 and TRBJ1-1; tentative D call: TRBD1 (6 bases). The V and J ends lost 4 bases and 3 bases respectively, with 9 bases between them. This CDR3 contains 13 residues. Germline V CDR1 and CDR2: SGHTA, FQGTGA. In DNA, the CDR3 is TGTGCCAGCAGCTCCCAGGGGTACACTGAAGCTTTCTTT. As protein: CASSSQGYTEAFF.

This clone was observed a single time. The chain has TRBV5-1 and TRBJ2-3, with 8 bases that match TRBD2. V shed 3 bases and J 1 base; nucleotides not matched to a gene: 7. There are 16 residues in the CDR3. From germline, CDR1 is SGHRS and CDR2 YFSETQ. In DNA, the CDR3 is TGCGCCAGCAGCTCCAGTGGTAGCGGGGGCACAGATACGCAGTATTTT. Residues: CASSSSGSGGTDTQYF.

J is TRBJ1-1 and V is TRBV30, with D possibly matching TRBD1 (6 bases). The V gene lost 1 base and the J gene lost 10 bases, with 13 bases spanning the gap. CDR3 length: 12 amino acids. Germline lookup yields CDR1 GTSNPN and CDR2 SVGIG (reference sequence). The CDR3 bases are TGTGCCTGGAGTGGGGGGGGCCGGGTAGCTTTCTTT. Its protein is CAWSGGGRVAFF.

The gene calls are TRBV18 and TRBJ2-5; 7 nucleotides agree with TRBD1. CDR3 size: 14 residues. J was trimmed by 5 bases and V by 1 base; bases with no gene match: 4. Per germline, CDR1 KGHSH and CDR2 LQKENI. This CDR3 reads CASSPLDRRETQYF. DNA for the CDR3: TGTGCCAGCTCACCACTGGACAGGCGGGAGACCCAGTACTTC.

In its sample, this clone was seen a few times. The chain joins TRBV15 to TRBJ2-6; D unclear. This CDR3 contains 15 residues. V was clipped by 3 bases and J by 0 bases, with 6 bases between them. Looked up from germline, CDR1 is LNHNV and CDR2 is YYDKDF (reference sequence). CDR3 sequence: CATSRADSGANVLTF. Here the CDR3 DNA reads TGTGCCACCAGCAGGGCTGACTCTGGGGCCAACGTCCTGACTTTC.

The chain's CDR3 is CASSFDRGGSYGYTF. In nucleotides, the CDR3 is TGTGCCAGCAGCTTTGACAGGGGAGGGAGCTATGGCTACACCTTC. This chain joins TRBV5-5 and TRBJ1-2, with 8 bases fitting TRBD1. CDR3 length: 15 amino acids. Germline V gene lookup returns CDR1 SGHKS and CDR2 YYEKEE (reference sequence). J gave up 4 bases and V 2 bases, and 7 bases lay outside the gene matches.

The CDR3 loop reads CASSLGLYRGRGETQYF. As DNA, the CDR3 is TGTGCCAGCAGCTTAGGGCTCTACAGGGGGCGAGGAGAGACCCAGTACTTC. The rearrangement joins TRBV11-2 to TRBJ2-5, with 9 positions matching TRBD1. The CDR3 totals 17 residues. Germline V gives CDR1 SGHAT, CDR2 FQNNGV. With V trimmed by 1 base and J by 4 bases, 10 bases remained unmatched.

The chain has TRBV6-4 and TRBJ2-3; 9 bases agree with TRBD1. V shed 8 bases, J shed 4 bases, and the junction held 10 bases outside the gene matches. This CDR3 contains 15 residues. CDR1 and CDR2 from the germline V gene are MRHNA and SNTAGT. CDR3 sequence reads: CASGTGTGNADTQYF. The CDR3 DNA reads as TGTGCCAGCGGGACCGGGACAGGGAATGCAGATACGCAGTATTTT.

V is TRBV5-5 and J is TRBJ1-5, with no clear D. CDR3 length equals 14 residues. Germline values: CDR1 SGHKS, CDR2 YYEKEE (reference sequence). V lost 0 bases and J lost 6, with 10 bases in between. The CDR3 bases are TGTGCCAGCAGCTTGGTCCGGGGTAGTCAGCCCCAGCATTTT. This sequence encodes CASSLVRGSQPQHF.

This clone was counted a single time. The chain is built from TRBV18 and TRBJ1-6; D may be TRBD1 (6 bases). The CDR3 covers 16 residues. Trimming removed 4 bases from V and 5 bases from J, with 15 bases in between. Germline lookup yields CDR1 KGHSH and CDR2 LQKENI. The CDR3 region has the DNA TGTGCCAGCTCACGGGCCGGGACATTAAATAATTCACCCCTCCACTTT. The encoded protein is CASSRAGTLNNSPLHF.

The chain couples TRBV10-3 to TRBJ1-3; TRBD1 is a possible D gene (6 bases). The CDR3 consists of 16 residues. Trimming shortened V by 2 bases and J by 2 bases, and 13 bases separated the two germline ends. The germline CDR1 and CDR2 sequences are ENHRY and SYGVKD. The CDR3 sequence is CAISERQAQAGNTIYF. CDR3 in DNA: TGTGCCATCAGTGAGCGACAGGCCCAGGCTGGAAACACCATATATTTT.

The V and J genes are TRBV7-3 and TRBJ2-1; D is perhaps TRBD1 (6 bases). This CDR3 is built from 13 residues. CDR1 is SGHTA and CDR2 is FQGTGA in the germline V gene. V shed 5 bases and J shed 6 bases, with 11 bases lying between them. CDR3 bases: TGTGCCAGCAGCAACGGACAGATCAATGAGCAGTTCTTC. This translates into CASSNGQINEQFF.

The sample holds a few counts of this clone. This chain uses TRBV14 with TRBJ1-2; possible D gene TRBD1, 5 bases. This CDR3 is 17 amino acids long. The V gene lost 0 bases and the J gene lost 7 bases, with 21 bases spanning the gap. The germline V gene has CDR1 SGHDN and CDR2 FVKESK. CDR3 residues: CASSQDLLLTVGSGYTF. The CDR3 bases are TGTGCCAGCAGCCAAGATCTACTTTTGACAGTCGGGTCTGGCTACACCTTC.

The rearrangement links TRBV12-5 to TRBJ1-1; D uncertain. Trimming shortened V by 2 bases and J by 5 bases, and 6 bases separated the two germline ends. CDR3 length: 12 residues. In germline, CDR1 is LGHNT, CDR2 FRNRAP. The CDR3 protein is CASGLTGTEAFF. In DNA, the CDR3 is TGTGCTAGTGGTTTGACGGGAACTGAAGCTTTCTTT.

The gene calls are TRBV7-8 and TRBJ2-7; D ambiguous. The V gene lost 1 base and the J gene lost 2 bases, with 6 bases spanning the gap. CDR1 and CDR2 from the germline V gene are SGHVS and FQNEAQ. This CDR3 contains 13 residues. The CDR3 DNA reads as TGTGCCAGCAGCTTAGTTGGAGCCTACGAGCAGTACTTC. This gives the protein CASSLVGAYEQYF.

V and J are TRBV9 and TRBJ1-2; no clear D. Trimming pared 5 bases from V and 14 bases from J, leaving 16 bases between. The CDR3 length is 11 residues. Per germline, CDR1 SGDLS and CDR2 YYNGEE. The CDR3: CASSAPGRLTF. CDR3 DNA: TGTGCCAGCAGTGCACCGGGGAGGTTAACCTTC.

This sequence joins TRBV5-4 and TRBJ2-3; 7 bases are a match to TRBD2. After removal of 4 bases from V and 2 bases from J, the junction contained 7 bases not matched to a gene. This CDR3 contains 15 residues. Per germline, CDR1 SGHNT and CDR2 YYREEE (reference sequence). In DNA form, the CDR3 reads TGTGCCAGCAGCACGACTAGCCACCCCACAGATACGCAGTATTTT. Its protein product is CASSTTSHPTDTQYF.

The J gene is TRBJ1-5, the V gene TRBV27; the match to TRBD1 covers 8 bases. This CDR3 comprises 14 residues. The germline V gene encodes CDR1 MNHEY and CDR2 SMNVEV (reference sequence). V shed 6 bases, J shed 6 bases, and the junction held 7 bases outside the gene matches. Here the CDR3 DNA reads TGTGCCAGCAGCCCGACAGGGGCCGGTCAGCCCCAGCATTTT. Translation gives CASSPTGAGQPQHF.